This is a list of T cell receptor beta chains from one sample in a study of glioma-infiltrating T cells after dendritic cell vaccination. Method: immunoSEQ multiplex PCR; TCRdb's copy keeps in-frame clones and lacks some. The table records roughly 96,000 clones, 75% to 85% of them present only once. The sample here was blood, taken before dendritic cell vaccination. These receptors originate from a human donor with glioblastoma. Each CDR3 is given with its conserved first and last residue. A D gene is named only where the DNA matches it firmly. Only part of the rows carry a size: once, few, many, or a class if the clone is expanded.

d_call	v_call	j_call	clone_size	cdr3_aa	cdr3_nt
NA	TRBV15	TRBJ2-1	NA	CATSRGHEQFF	TGTGCCACCAGCAGAGGGCATGAGCAGTTCTTC
NA	TRBV19	TRBJ1-4	NA	CASRQGTTTNEKLFF	TGTGCCAGTAGACAGGGAACTACAACTAATGAAAAACTGTTTTTT
NA	TRBV28	TRBJ2-5	NA	CASGGNGETQYF	TGTGCCAGCGGGGGGAACGGAGAGACCCAGTACTTC
TRBD1	TRBV9	TRBJ2-6	NA	CASSGTTGSWTGANVLTF	TGTGCCAGCAGCGGGACGACAGGGAGTTGGACTGGGGCCAACGTCCTGACTTTC
NA	TRBV7-7	TRBJ1-4	NA	CASSLPSQRNEKLFF	TGTGCTAGCAGCTTACCGTCCCAGCGTAATGAAAAACTGTTTTTT
NA	TRBV6-1	TRBJ1-1	NA	CASSEYLGAEGTEAFF	TGTGCCAGCAGTGAATACTTGGGGGCCGAAGGAACTGAAGCTTTCTTT
NA	TRBV19	TRBJ2-7	NA	CASSIAFRSSYEQYF	TGTGCCAGTAGTATAGCCTTTAGGAGCTCCTACGAGCAGTACTTC
TRBD1	TRBV6-1	TRBJ2-2	once	CASSARTGPGELFF	TGTGCCAGCAGTGCCCGGACAGGGCCCGGGGAGCTGTTTTTT
NA	TRBV7-3	TRBJ2-7	NA	CASSLGSPSEQYF	TGTGCCAGCAGCTTAGGGAGCCCAAGCGAGCAGTACTTC
TRBD1	TRBV10-3	TRBJ1-5	NA	CASSLTGTLNQPQHF	TGTGCCAGCAGTCTGACAGGGACTCTGAATCAGCCCCAGCATTTT
NA	TRBV7-9	TRBJ2-7	NA	CASSPPQGKAYEQYF	TGTGCCAGCAGCCCCCCCCAGGGGAAAGCCTACGAGCAGTACTTC
NA	TRBV5-4	TRBJ1-2	NA	CASSPGGWGQDGYTF	TGTGCCAGCAGCCCCGGGGGGTGGGGGCAAGATGGCTACACCTTC
TRBD1	TRBV11-2	TRBJ1-2	few	CASSFDGTGVLMW	TGTGCCAGCAGCTTTGACGGGACAGGGGTGTTAATGTGG
NA	TRBV6-1	TRBJ1-4	NA	CASSVLKGLEKLFF	TGTGCCAGCAGTGTATTGAAGGGGCTTGAAAAACTGTTTTTT
TRBD1	TRBV6-5	TRBJ1-5	NA	CASSLNRGDQPQHF	TGTGCCAGCAGCCTTAACAGGGGGGATCAGCCCCAGCATTTT
TRBD1	TRBV2	TRBJ2-7	NA	CASRGRGQGPYEQYF	TGTGCCAGCAGAGGGAGGGGACAGGGCCCTTACGAGCAGTACTTC
TRBD1	TRBV6-1	TRBJ1-3	NA	CASSDRVSGYTIYF	TGTGCCAGCAGCGACAGGGTGTCAGGATACACCATATATTTT
NA	TRBV5-1	TRBJ2-2	few	CASSLRGSGGTGELFF	TGCGCCAGCAGCTTGAGGGGGAGCGGTGGGACCGGGGAGCTGTTTTTT
NA	TRBV7-3	TRBJ2-3	NA	CASSLERAGSSSTDTQYF	TGTGCCAGCAGCTTAGAGCGCGCGGGGAGCTCTAGCACAGATACGCAGTATTTT
NA	TRBV4-1	TRBJ2-1	NA	CASSQGPGQRLYNEQFF	TGCGCCAGCAGCCAAGGACCGGGACAAAGGCTGTACAATGAGCAGTTCTTC
TRBD1	TRBV2	TRBJ2-5	NA	CASSPRDSQETQYF	TGTGCCAGCAGTCCTCGGGACAGCCAAGAGACCCAGTACTTC
NA	TRBV18	TRBJ2-7	few	CASSPDGRPRYEQYF	TGTGCCAGCTCACCGGACGGGAGACCACGCTACGAGCAGTACTTC